The rows below give T cell receptor beta chains drawn from one sample of a study of beta chain features in type 1 diabetes. Method: immunoSEQ multiplex PCR; TCRdb's copy keeps in-frame clones and lacks some. The sample consists of about 650,000 clones, roughly 12% of them appearing once. The sample comprised naive CD4+ T cells from blood. All receptors derive from a man younger than 45 with type 1 diabetes. Both conserved end residues are part of each CDR3. A D gene is named only where the DNA matches it firmly. The size entry is marked missing in some rows and otherwise reads once, few, many or a size class.

len: 13
j_gene: TRBJ1-2
abundance: few
d_gene: .
v_gene: TRBV4-3
CDR3nt: TGCGCCAGCAGCCCGAAGATTGGGCCTGGCTACACCTTC
CDR3aa: CASSPKIGPGYTF

len: 14
j_gene: TRBJ2-7
abundance: .
d_gene: TRBD1
v_gene: TRBV4-3
CDR3nt: TGCGCCAGCAGCTCGGACAGGGGGCCCTACGAGCAGTACTTC
CDR3aa: CASSSDRGPYEQYF

len: 10
j_gene: TRBJ2-1
abundance: few
d_gene: .
v_gene: TRBV20-1
CDR3nt: TGCAGTGCAAGAAACAATGAGCAGTTCTTC
CDR3aa: CSARNNEQFF

len: 15
j_gene: TRBJ1-6
abundance: .
d_gene: .
v_gene: TRBV9
CDR3nt: TGTGCCAGCAGCCCCCGACACTCCAATAGTTCACCCCTCCACTTT
CDR3aa: CASSPRHSNSSPLHF

len: 15
j_gene: TRBJ2-3
abundance: .
d_gene: .
v_gene: TRBV5-1
CDR3nt: TGCGCCAGCAGCTTGACGGGGGACCGAATGGATACGCAGTATTTT
CDR3aa: CASSLTGDRMDTQYF

len: 14
j_gene: TRBJ1-2
abundance: few
d_gene: .
v_gene: TRBV6-5
CDR3nt: TGTGCCAGCAGTTACTCACAGGGTTCCTATGGCTACACCTTC
CDR3aa: CASSYSQGSYGYTF

len: 19
j_gene: TRBJ1-3
abundance: few
d_gene: .
v_gene: TRBV9
CDR3nt: TGTGCCAGCAGCGGGGAGAGAGGGGCAGGCTTTCTGTACGGAAACACCATATATTTT
CDR3aa: CASSGERGAGFLYGNTIYF

len: 14
j_gene: TRBJ1-5
abundance: few
d_gene: .
v_gene: TRBV19
CDR3nt: TGTGCCAGTAGTGGGCGGTCCCGCAATCAGCCCCAGCATTTT
CDR3aa: CASSGRSRNQPQHF

len: 13
j_gene: TRBJ1-2
abundance: few
d_gene: TRBD1
v_gene: TRBV6-6
CDR3nt: TGTGCCAGCAGTTTGCAGGGGGTCTATGGCTACACCTTC
CDR3aa: CASSLQGVYGYTF

len: 16
j_gene: TRBJ2-7
abundance: .
d_gene: TRBD2
v_gene: TRBV27
CDR3nt: TGTGCCAGCACCAAAGCGGGGCAGGCAAGCTCCTACGAGCAGTACTTC
CDR3aa: CASTKAGQASSYEQYF

len: 15
j_gene: TRBJ2-3
abundance: few
d_gene: TRBD2
v_gene: TRBV5-1
CDR3nt: TGCGCCAGCAGCACCGGGACTAGCGAAGCAGATACGCAGTATTTT
CDR3aa: CASSTGTSEADTQYF

len: 13
j_gene: TRBJ2-2
abundance: .
d_gene: .
v_gene: TRBV27
CDR3nt: TGTGCCAGCAGTTTAGGAGTGACCGGGGAGCTGTTTTTT
CDR3aa: CASSLGVTGELFF

len: 15
j_gene: TRBJ2-1
abundance: few
d_gene: .
v_gene: TRBV19
CDR3nt: TGTGCCAGTAGTATAAGCTCCAGGAGGGGGGATGAGCAGTTCTTC
CDR3aa: CASSISSRRGDEQFF

len: 16
j_gene: TRBJ2-5
abundance: few
d_gene: .
v_gene: TRBV7-2
CDR3nt: TGTGCCAGCAGTCTAATCTCTCCTCGAAAAAAAGAGACCCAGTACTTC
CDR3aa: CASSLISPRKKETQYF

len: 13
j_gene: TRBJ2-1
abundance: .
d_gene: TRBD2
v_gene: TRBV29-1
CDR3nt: TGCAGCGCAAAGCGGGGGACGGGAAATGAGCAGTTCTTC
CDR3aa: CSAKRGTGNEQFF

len: 13
j_gene: TRBJ2-1
abundance: .
d_gene: .
v_gene: TRBV4-2
CDR3nt: TGTGCCAGCAGCCTTCGACACCTTAATGAGCAGTTCTTC
CDR3aa: CASSLRHLNEQFF

len: 17
j_gene: TRBJ2-2
abundance: .
d_gene: .
v_gene: TRBV5-6
CDR3nt: TGTGCCAGCAGCCGAGCTGGACAGCCTGAGAACACCGGGGAGCTGTTTTTT
CDR3aa: CASSRAGQPENTGELFF

len: 17
j_gene: TRBJ2-6
abundance: few
d_gene: .
v_gene: TRBV7-8
CDR3nt: TGTGCCAGCAGCTTACCGGGACCGAACTCTGGGGCCAACGTCCTGACTTTC
CDR3aa: CASSLPGPNSGANVLTF

len: 15
j_gene: TRBJ1-5
abundance: few
d_gene: TRBD1
v_gene: TRBV19
CDR3nt: TGTGCCAGTAGAAAAAACAGGGGGCGAGATCAGCCCCAGCATTTT
CDR3aa: CASRKNRGRDQPQHF

len: 16
j_gene: TRBJ1-1
abundance: .
d_gene: .
v_gene: TRBV5-4
CDR3nt: TGTGCCAGCAGCTTGTTTATCGTTCAGGCGAACACTGAAGCTTTCTTT
CDR3aa: CASSLFIVQANTEAFF

len: 14
j_gene: TRBJ1-4
abundance: few
d_gene: .
v_gene: TRBV7-6
CDR3nt: TGTGCCAGCAGCCTAGGGGAGACTAATGAAAAACTGTTTTTT
CDR3aa: CASSLGETNEKLFF

len: 13
j_gene: TRBJ2-1
abundance: few
d_gene: .
v_gene: TRBV28
CDR3nt: TGTGCCAGCACCCCACCCCCCCTGAATGAGCAGTTCTTC
CDR3aa: CASTPPPLNEQFF

len: 14
j_gene: TRBJ2-3
abundance: .
d_gene: .
v_gene: TRBV5-4
CDR3nt: TGTGCCAGCAGCTTGGCAGGGGACACAGATACGCAGTATTTT
CDR3aa: CASSLAGDTDTQYF

len: 16
j_gene: TRBJ2-3
abundance: .
d_gene: TRBD1
v_gene: TRBV4-2
CDR3nt: TGTGCCAGCAGCCAAGCAACAGGGGAATTCACAGATACGCAGTATTTT
CDR3aa: CASSQATGEFTDTQYF

len: 14
j_gene: TRBJ2-5
abundance: .
d_gene: TRBD2
v_gene: TRBV29-1
CDR3nt: TGCAGCGTGTCCGGGACTAGCGCGAAAGAGACCCAGTACTTC
CDR3aa: CSVSGTSAKETQYF

len: 16
j_gene: TRBJ2-5
abundance: .
d_gene: .
v_gene: TRBV9
CDR3nt: TGTGCCAGCAATTCACGCGGCCTCCTGGATGGGGAGACCCAGTACTTC
CDR3aa: CASNSRGLLDGETQYF

len: 14
j_gene: TRBJ1-2
abundance: few
d_gene: .
v_gene: TRBV12-5
CDR3nt: TGTGCTAGTGGTTCCGGCGGGGACTTCTATGGCTACACCTTC
CDR3aa: CASGSGGDFYGYTF

len: 13
j_gene: TRBJ1-1
abundance: .
d_gene: TRBD1
v_gene: TRBV19
CDR3nt: TGTGCCAGTAGCGGACAGGGGTGGCCTGAAGCTTTCTTT
CDR3aa: CASSGQGWPEAFF

len: 16
j_gene: TRBJ2-3
abundance: few
d_gene: TRBD2
v_gene: TRBV2
CDR3nt: TGTGCCAGCAGTGGCGGACTAGCGGGGCATGGGGATACGCAGTATTTT
CDR3aa: CASSGGLAGHGDTQYF

len: 15
j_gene: TRBJ1-2
abundance: .
d_gene: .
v_gene: TRBV7-6
CDR3nt: TGTGCCAGCAGCTTAGGGTCAGGGTTTAACTATGGCTACACCTTC
CDR3aa: CASSLGSGFNYGYTF

len: 16
j_gene: TRBJ2-1
abundance: few
d_gene: TRBD2
v_gene: TRBV10-3
CDR3nt: TGTGCCATCAGTGACCCTGGACTAGCGGGAAAGAATGAGCAGTTCTTC
CDR3aa: CAISDPGLAGKNEQFF

len: 16
j_gene: TRBJ2-3
abundance: .
d_gene: .
v_gene: TRBV9
CDR3nt: TGTGCCAGCAGCGCTTCGGTCTCTTGGGACCCAGATACGCAGTATTTT
CDR3aa: CASSASVSWDPDTQYF

len: 12
j_gene: TRBJ1-6
abundance: .
d_gene: TRBD1
v_gene: TRBV2
CDR3nt: TGTGCCAGCAGTCCGGGACAGGGGCCCCTCCACTTT
CDR3aa: CASSPGQGPLHF

len: 16
j_gene: TRBJ2-5
abundance: .
d_gene: .
v_gene: TRBV5-1
CDR3nt: TGCGCCAGCAGCTTGGAGGTCCCGGACGCTCAAGAGACCCAGTACTTC
CDR3aa: CASSLEVPDAQETQYF

len: 14
j_gene: TRBJ2-5
abundance: few
d_gene: .
v_gene: TRBV25-1
CDR3nt: TGTGCCAGCAGTGAATTTAAGGGGCCGGAGACCCAGTACTTC
CDR3aa: CASSEFKGPETQYF

len: 13
j_gene: TRBJ1-1
abundance: .
d_gene: .
v_gene: TRBV5-1
CDR3nt: TGCGCCAGCACTCCGCTGGGGAACACTGAAGCTTTCTTT
CDR3aa: CASTPLGNTEAFF

len: 11
j_gene: TRBJ1-2
abundance: few
d_gene: .
v_gene: TRBV20-1
CDR3nt: TGCAGTGCTAGAGTTGGGGTTGGCTACACCTTC
CDR3aa: CSARVGVGYTF

len: 14
j_gene: TRBJ2-7
abundance: .
d_gene: TRBD2
v_gene: TRBV7-9
CDR3nt: TGTGCCAGCAGCGTTACTAGCGGCTCCTACGAGCAGTACTTC
CDR3aa: CASSVTSGSYEQYF

len: 16
j_gene: TRBJ2-3
abundance: few
d_gene: TRBD1
v_gene: TRBV7-3
CDR3nt: TGTGCCAGCAGCTTATATGGGACAGGGGTTACAGATACGCAGTATTTT
CDR3aa: CASSLYGTGVTDTQYF

len: 14
j_gene: TRBJ1-5
abundance: .
d_gene: TRBD1
v_gene: TRBV19
CDR3nt: TGTGCCAGTAGTGTGGACAGGGCCAATCAGCCCCAGCATTTT
CDR3aa: CASSVDRANQPQHF

len: 13
j_gene: TRBJ2-7
abundance: .
d_gene: .
v_gene: TRBV4-2
CDR3nt: TGTGCCAGCAGCCTCGCCCCTACCTACGAGCAGTACTTC
CDR3aa: CASSLAPTYEQYF

len: 15
j_gene: TRBJ2-3
abundance: few
d_gene: TRBD2
v_gene: TRBV29-1
CDR3nt: TGCAGCGGAATCCTAGCGGGGGGGCATGGAGATACGCAGTATTTT
CDR3aa: CSGILAGGHGDTQYF

len: 15
j_gene: TRBJ1-5
abundance: .
d_gene: .
v_gene: TRBV19
CDR3nt: TGTGCCAGTAAGGAACCGGTATGGAGCAATCAGCCCCAGCATTTT
CDR3aa: CASKEPVWSNQPQHF

len: 12
j_gene: TRBJ1-2
abundance: few
d_gene: .
v_gene: TRBV29-1
CDR3nt: TGCAGCGTTGGAGAACAAAACTATGGCTACACCTTC
CDR3aa: CSVGEQNYGYTF